These 15 T cell receptor beta chains were all obtained from the same sample, sequenced in a study of human T cells and chemical hapten exposure. Time point denoted: patch test 1, 2 weeks after DPC sensitization. Stated treatment: therapeutic diphenylcyclopropenone sensitization with weekly scalp DPC. TCRdb analysed the RACE reads with MiXCR anew, one entry per CDR3 protein. Seen here are approximately 82,000 distinct CDR3 sequences, 8% to 11% observed once, and the top ten hold 2.2%. The sequenced sample was whole blood, obtained in connection with sensitization to the hapten diphenylcyclopropenone (DPC). Receptors originate from a man in his forties with alopecia areata. Some clones in this sample may be carry-over from other donors' samples.

This clonotype was counted a single time. CDR3 amino acids: CASSLPQGFQETQYF. Here the CDR3 DNA reads TGTGCCAGCAGTTTGCCACAGGGGTTCCAAGAGACCCAGTACTTC. V is TRBV28 and J is TRBJ2-5, with 7 nucleotides matching TRBD1. The length of the CDR3 is 15 residues. After removal of 3 bases from V and 1 base from J, the junction contained 5 bases not matched to a gene. CDR1 is MDHEN and CDR2 is SYDVKM in the germline V gene.

The chain combines TRBV5-6 with TRBJ1-1; no firm D call. The CDR3 sequence is 13 residues long. V gave up 4 bases and J gave up 3 bases, with 10 bases separating them. Germline lookup yields CDR1 SGHDT and CDR2 YYEEEE. This chain's CDR3 is CASSPVGDTEAFF. The CDR3 DNA reads TGTGCCAGCAGCCCGGTAGGCGACACTGAAGCTTTCTTT.

This clonotype was seen repeatedly, ten times or more. The chain has TRBV24-1 and TRBJ1-5; D possibly corresponds to TRBD1 (6 bases). CDR1 is KGHDR, CDR2 SFDVKD, per germline. The CDR3 runs 15 residues. V lost 3 bases and J 5 bases, leaving 13 bases between the germline ends. CDR3 loop: CATSDPGHSHQPQHF. The CDR3 region has the DNA TGTGCCACCAGTGATCCGGGACATTCCCATCAGCCCCAGCATTTT.

The chain has TRBV6-1 and TRBJ2-7; TRBD1 matches at 11 bases. The CDR3 totals 16 residues. CDR1 is MNHNS, CDR2 SASEGT, per germline. The J segment lost 6 bases and the V segment lost 3 bases, leaving 10 bases of the junction unmatched. The CDR3 nucleotides are TGTGCCAGCAGTGAGAAGACAGGACAGGGGGCGGGCGAGCAGTACGTC. Amino acids: CASSEKTGQGAGEQYV.

This clonotype was seen more than once but under ten times. The chain links TRBV11-1 to TRBJ1-1; D unresolved. CDR1 is SGHAT, CDR2 FQDESV, per germline (reference sequence). V lost 3 bases and J lost 4, with 9 bases in between. CDR3 length equals 13 residues. The DNA for the CDR3 is TGTGCCAGCAGCTTGTCCCGCATCACTGAAGCTTTCTTT. Its protein product is CASSLSRITEAFF.

This clonotype appeared a few times. The genes are TRBV10-3 and TRBJ2-3, with TRBD2 as a possible D gene (5 bases). V was shortened by 3 bases and J by 6 bases, with 16 bases between the two germline ends. The germline gives CDR1 ENHRY, CDR2 SYGVKD. The CDR3 extends over 15 amino acids. DNA of the CDR3: TGTGCCATCAGTGATTCGGGGAAAGAAGGGGATACGCAGTATTTT. Protein product: CAISDSGKEGDTQYF.

J is TRBJ2-3 and V is TRBV3-2; the D call in the table, TRBD1, was not verified against the DNA. TRBV3-2 is assigned pseudogene status. This CDR3 region has 19 residues. CDR3 in amino acids: CASTLLSPSRRGVTDTQYF. CDR3 nucleotide sequence: TGTGCCAGCACCCTACTAAGCCCCTCACGAAGGGGGGTCACAGATACGCAGTATTTT.

This clonotype showed up just a few times. The V and J genes are TRBV12-3 or TRBV12-4 and TRBJ2-3, with 10 bases aligning to TRBD2. The V gene end was trimmed by 3 bases and the J gene end by 6 bases; junction bases not matched to a gene: 12. The CDR3 is 17 residues long. CDR3 residues: CASSLAVLAGLRDTQYF. The CDR3 bases are TGTGCCAGCAGTTTGGCGGTACTAGCGGGACTTAGGGATACGCAGTATTTT.

This clonotype appeared many times. The V and J genes are TRBV6-5 and TRBJ2-3, with 8 bases that match TRBD2. Trimming removed 6 bases from V and 4 bases from J; junction bases left unmatched: 6. Per germline, CDR1 MNHEY and CDR2 SVGAGI. This CDR3 contains 14 residues. CDR3 nucleotide sequence: TGTGCCAGCAGAATGAGCGGGAGTGCAGATACGCAGTATTTT. It encodes CASRMSGSADTQYF.

This clonotype was picked up a small number of times. The chain recombines TRBV6-4 with TRBJ2-1; 8 bases are a match to TRBD2. This CDR3 has 13 residues. Germline CDR1 and CDR2: MRHNA and SNTAGT. The ends lost 4 bases at V and 9 bases at J; junction bases unmatched: 5. CDR3 in amino acids: CASSAGLASEQFF. The CDR3 nucleotides are TGTGCCAGCAGTGCCGGACTAGCTTCTGAGCAGTTCTTC.

This chain links TRBV20-1 with TRBJ2-3; 8 bases map to TRBD2. CDR3 size: 14 residues. V dropped 2 bases and J dropped 2; count of bases not matched to a gene: 3. In germline, CDR1 is DFQATT, CDR2 SNEGSKA (reference sequence). CDR3 coding DNA: TGCAGTGCTAGACTAGCGGGCGTCACAGATACGCAGTATTTT. This sequence encodes CSARLAGVTDTQYF.

The CDR3 coding sequence is TGTGCCAGCAGTGCCGGACTAGCGGGATTCACAGATACGCAGTATTTT. Translation gives CASSAGLAGFTDTQYF. The chain combines TRBV6-5 with TRBJ2-3, with TRBD2 matching over 12 bases. The CDR3 runs to 16 residues. V was clipped by 5 bases and J by 2 bases; unmatched bases: 5. Germline CDR1 MNHEY, CDR2 SVGAGI.

Ten or more counts support this clonotype. The genes are TRBV6-5 and TRBJ1-2; D call uncertain. The CDR3 covers 15 residues. The germline V and J ends were trimmed by 6 bases and 0 bases, with 14 bases remaining between them. Germline lookup yields CDR1 MNHEY and CDR2 SVGAGI. The CDR3: CASSSRAVANYGYTF. The CDR3, as DNA: TGTGCCAGCAGCTCTAGAGCCGTAGCTAACTATGGCTACACCTTC.

This chain links TRBV4-3 with TRBJ2-3; D uncertain. The V end was cut by 1 base, the J end by 0 bases, with 2 bases between. The CDR3 runs 13 residues. CDR1 and CDR2 (germline): LGHNA, YSLEER. CDR3 protein: CASSQGSTDTQYF. CDR3 sequence (DNA): TGCGCCAGCAGCCAAGGAAGCACAGATACGCAGTATTTT.

The chain recombines TRBV9 with TRBJ2-4; 15 bases agree with TRBD2. Unmatched junction bases numbered 4, after V lost 3 bases and J lost 9 bases. The V gene's germline CDR1 is SGDLS and CDR2 YYNGEE. The CDR3 spans 15 residues. The CDR3: CASSAGLAGGSIQYF. The CDR3 DNA reads as TGTGCCAGCAGCGCAGGACTAGCGGGAGGGAGCATTCAGTACTTC. Full variable domain (missing parts from reference TRBV9 and TRBJ2-4): DSGVTQTPKHLITATGQRVTLRCSPRSGDLSVYWYQQSLDQGLQFLIQYYNGEERAKGNILERFSAQQFPDLHSELNLSSLELGDSALYFCASSAGLAGGSIQYFGAGTRLSVL.